This T cell receptor beta chain was captured by sequencing in a study of shared clonotypes between healthy human individuals. V shed 2 bases and J 0 bases; nucleotides not matched to a gene: 7. Germline CDR1 MRHNA, CDR2 SNTAGT. The CDR3 spans 17 residues. The material for each subset, its genomic DNA, was split evenly across several immunoSEQ plates. What was sequenced on ten immunoSEQ deep assay plates was unsorted PBMC DNA. Data came from immunoSEQ multiplex PCR; TCRdb stores just in-frame clones and leaves some out. This table has 520,000 or so clones, around 74% appearing once. The sequencing sample was made of PBMCs. The V call is TRBV6-4, the J call TRBJ2-1, with 7 positions matching TRBD2. The receptor was derived from a woman in her 40s in good health. Some clones in this sample may be carry-over from other donors' samples. The CDR3 bases are TGTGCCAGCAGTGACCCCCAAAGCGGGAACTCCTACAATGAGCAGTTCTTC. Translating it yields CASSDPQSGNSYNEQFF.